The rows below give T cell receptor beta chains drawn from one sample of a study of cytotoxic CD8 clonotypes in ibrutinib-treated CLL. Using immunoSEQ multiplex PCR, the repertoire was profiled, and TCRdb retains in-frame clones only, with some absent. The repertoire holds 130,000 to 150,000 clones, with around 90% as singletons. The sample was PBMCs, taken after 12 months of ibrutinib treatment. These receptors originate from a human donor with chronic lymphocytic leukemia. Each CDR3 is given with its conserved first and last residue. The D gene is left open where the match is weak. Rows may omit the clone size; those that give it use once, few, many or a size class.

J gene	D gene	clone size	V gene	CDR3 protein	CDR3 DNA
TRBJ1-4	TRBD1	NA	TRBV27	CASSGTVNEKLFF	TGTGCCAGCAGTGGGACAGTTAATGAAAAACTGTTTTTT
TRBJ1-2	TRBD1	once	TRBV27	CASGGITGGHGYTF	TGTGCCAGCGGGGGGATTACAGGGGGCCATGGCTACACCTTC
TRBJ2-1	NA	NA	TRBV6-5	CASSAWDEQFF	TGTGCCAGCAGTGCTTGGGATGAGCAGTTCTTC
TRBJ2-7	NA	once	TRBV6-5	CASSYTDGSYEQYF	TGTGCCAGCAGTTACACGGACGGTTCCTACGAGCAGTACTTC
TRBJ2-2	TRBD2	NA	TRBV14	CASTGSRAGGPSTGELFF	TGTGCCAGCACAGGGAGCCGAGCGGGAGGGCCTAGCACCGGGGAGCTGTTTTTT
TRBJ2-1	NA	NA	TRBV7-2	CASSLLSALSGKNEQFF	TGTGCCAGCAGTCTCTTGTCTGCCTTGTCGGGAAAAAATGAGCAGTTCTTC
TRBJ1-5	NA	NA	TRBV28	CASSFLKISNQPQHF	TGTGCCAGCAGTTTTCTCAAGATTAGCAATCAGCCCCAGCATTTT
TRBJ2-2	TRBD2	NA	TRBV11-3	CASSRTRTSGDYTGELFF	TGTGCCAGCAGTCGTACAAGGACTAGCGGGGATTACACCGGGGAGCTGTTTTTT
TRBJ1-2	NA	NA	TRBV10-3	CAISEGRDTRSNYGYTF	TGTGCCATCAGTGAGGGGAGGGACACTCGTTCTAACTATGGCTACACCTTC
TRBJ2-7	NA	NA	TRBV7-5	CARSSRQDAKEQYF	TGTGCCAGAAGCTCCAGACAGGACGCCAAGGAGCAGTACTTC
TRBJ2-1	NA	NA	TRBV9	CASSVLGSEQFF	TGTGCCAGCAGCGTGCTTGGGAGTGAGCAGTTCTTC
TRBJ1-4	NA	NA	TRBV18	CASSPPHSRNEKLFF	TGTGCCAGCTCACCACCTCACAGCAGAAATGAAAAACTGTTTTTT
TRBJ2-7	NA	NA	TRBV11-2	CASSVGQSSYEQYF	TGTGCCAGCAGTGTGGGACAAAGCTCCTACGAGCAGTACTTC
TRBJ1-4	NA	NA	TRBV19	CASTIGQMTNEKLFF	TGTGCCAGTACCATTGGACAGATGACGAATGAAAAACTGTTTTTT
TRBJ2-5	NA	NA	TRBV28	CASSLVIEETQYF	TGTGCCAGCAGTTTGGTTATAGAAGAGACCCAGTACTTC
TRBJ2-2	TRBD1	once	TRBV2	CASTNTPGQVAGELFF	TGTGCCAGCACCAACACACCGGGACAGGTCGCTGGGGAGCTGTTTTTT
TRBJ2-7	NA	NA	TRBV5-4	CASSLASNSYEQYF	TGTGCCAGCAGCTTGGCGTCAAACTCCTACGAGCAGTACTTC
TRBJ2-5	NA	NA	TRBV27	CASSPTGTPRETQYF	TGTGCCAGCAGCCCTACCGGGACTCCACGGGAGACCCAGTACTTC
TRBJ1-5	NA	NA	TRBV5-6	CASSLFRVLGQPQHF	TGTGCCAGCAGCTTGTTTCGGGTGCTCGGTCAGCCCCAGCATTTT
TRBJ1-1	NA	NA	TRBV29-1	CSAMDRNTEAFF	TGCAGCGCGATGGACAGAAACACTGAAGCTTTCTTT